The 14 T cell receptor beta chains reported below all come from one sample, sequenced in a study of neurological immune-mediated disorders. A single record per CDR3 protein comes from TCRdb applying MiXCR to the 5' RACE reads. The sample has fewer than 65,000 distinct CDR3 sequences, approximately 4% seen once. The sample consisted of PBMCs. These receptor sequences come from a man aged 45-60 years with multiple sclerosis.

Ten or more counts support this clonotype. V gene TRBV11-2 combines with J gene TRBJ2-4, with D uncertain. V was trimmed by 0 bases and J by 0 bases, leaving 6 bases between them. The CDR3 has 15 amino acids. The germline CDR1 and CDR2 sequences are SGHAT and FQNNGV. The CDR3 coding sequence is TGTGCCAGCAGCTTAGACCTATCAGCCAAAAACATTCAGTACTTC. Protein product: CASSLDLSAKNIQYF.

This clonotype has a count of ten or more. This chain links TRBV5-6 with TRBJ2-5; 8 bases agree with TRBD1. Germline V CDR1 and CDR2: SGHDT, YYEEEE. The CDR3 is 14 amino acids. Unmatched junction bases numbered 4, after V lost 5 bases and J lost 1 base. CDR3 nucleotides: TGTGCCAGCAGTTGGGACAGGTCCCAAGAGACCCAGTACTTC. Its translation is CASSWDRSQETQYF.

This clonotype was observed at least ten times. This chain links TRBV24-1 with TRBJ1-2; D might be TRBD1 (6 bases). Looked up from germline, CDR1 is KGHDR and CDR2 is SFDVKD. The length of the CDR3 is 15 residues. V was clipped by 7 bases and J by 6 bases, with 20 bases between them. This CDR3 reads CATRGNGAGVNGYTF. The DNA of the CDR3 is TGTGCCACCAGGGGAAACGGCGCAGGGGTTAATGGCTACACCTTC.

The chain has TRBV6-6 and TRBJ2-7, with unresolved D. This CDR3 region has 11 residues. The germline V and J ends were trimmed by 5 bases and 7 bases, with 9 bases remaining between them. The germline V gene has CDR1 MNHNY and CDR2 SVGAGI (reference sequence). The CDR3 nucleotides are TGTGCCAGCAGTCCACTGGAAGAGCAGTACTTC. Protein: CASSPLEEQYF.

CDR3 protein: CASSLGVAEHDTQYF. The CDR3 DNA is TGCGCCAGCAGCTTGGGAGTAGCCGAGCATGATACGCAGTATTTT. The chain couples TRBV5-1 to TRBJ2-3; D not certain. Germline loops: CDR1 SGHRS, CDR2 YFSETQ. The ends were cut back, 0 bases at V and 6 bases at J, with 14 bases in the middle. The CDR3 covers 15 residues.

This clonotype has at least ten counts. Here the CDR3 reads CASIKQGLVYEQYF. DNA of the CDR3: TGTGCCAGCATTAAACAGGGTTTGGTGTACGAGCAGTACTTC. The chain uses TRBV28 and TRBJ2-7, with D tentatively TRBD1 (6 bases). The CDR3 contains 14 residues. Per germline, CDR1 MDHEN and CDR2 SYDVKM. V was pared by 7 bases and J by 4 bases, with 17 bases between.

The rearrangement joins TRBV20-1 to TRBJ2-2, with no clear D. Trimming cost V 0 bases and J 6 bases, with 8 bases left between them. The CDR3 consists of 13 residues. The germline CDR1 and CDR2 sequences are DFQATT and SNEGSKA (reference sequence). CDR3 sequence (DNA): TGCAGTGCTAGAGAGAAGTCGGCCGGGGAGCTGTTTTTT. Translating gives CSAREKSAGELFF.

This clonotype appeared many times. The rearrangement uses TRBV5-5 and TRBJ2-4; the D call may be TRBD1 or TRBD2 (5 bases each). Trimming removed 4 bases from V and 2 bases from J, with 13 bases in between. The V gene's germline CDR1 is SGHKS and CDR2 YYEKEE (reference sequence). The CDR3 has 15 residues. The chain's CDR3 is CASSPTWDPKNIQYF. As DNA, the CDR3 is TGTGCCAGCAGCCCCACGTGGGACCCCAAAAACATTCAGTACTTC. The full variable domain, its missing parts supplied by reference TRBV5-5 and TRBJ2-4, is DAGVTQSPTHLIKTRGQQVTLRCSPISGHKSVSWYQQVLGQGPQFIFQYYEKEERGRGNFPDRFSARQFPNYSSELNVNALLLGDSALYLCASSPTWDPKNIQYFGAGTRLSVL.

This clonotype was observed many times. The chain uses TRBV7-9 and TRBJ2-7; 12 bases are a match to TRBD2. V shed 5 bases and J 5 bases; nucleotides not matched to a gene: 10. The CDR3 length is 16 residues. Germline V lookup: CDR1 SEHNR, CDR2 FQNEAQ (reference sequence). In DNA form, the CDR3 reads TGTGCCAGCAGCCCTACTAGCGGGAGGTCGAAAAACGAGCAGTACTTC. Its translation: CASSPTSGRSKNEQYF.

This clonotype showed up just a few times. The rearrangement links TRBV29-1 to TRBJ2-5; maybe TRBD1 (6 bases). The CDR3 extends over 13 amino acids. Trimming took off 5 bases at V and 4 bases at J, with 14 bases between the two ends. CDR1 is SQVTM and CDR2 is ANQGSEA in the germline V gene. CDR3 sequence: CSVPEQGGETQYF. In DNA form, the CDR3 reads TGCAGCGTTCCCGAACAGGGCGGAGAGACCCAGTACTTC.

This clonotype was seen ten or more times. The chain has TRBV20-1 and TRBJ1-4, with TRBD1 matching over 9 bases. The CDR3 has 13 residues. Trimming took 6 bases from V and 8 from J; bases not matched to a gene: 7. Germline loops: CDR1 DFQATT, CDR2 SNEGSKA (reference sequence). CDR3 nucleotide sequence: TGCAGTGCCATACAGGGGGCAGAGGAAAAACTGTTTTTT. Its protein is CSAIQGAEEKLFF.

This clonotype was detected ten times or more. The chain joins TRBV7-3 to TRBJ2-3; 12 nucleotides match TRBD2. CDR1 is SGHTA, CDR2 FQGTGA, per germline. J was trimmed by 6 bases and V by 5 bases; bases with no gene match: 9. The CDR3 loop spans 16 amino acids. The CDR3: CASSQLAGGGEDTQYF. The DNA of the CDR3 is TGTGCCAGCAGCCAACTAGCGGGAGGTGGGGAGGATACGCAGTATTTT.

Concerning this clonotype: Being one base from a much bigger clone, this may be a read error. The V gene is TRBV9, the J gene TRBJ1-2, with no clear D. The CDR3 is made up of 13 amino acids. V was pared by 0 bases and J by 3 bases, with 6 bases between. Looked up from germline, CDR1 is SGDLS and CDR2 is YYNGEE. The CDR3 bases are TGTGCCAGCAGCGTAGAGAAGGACTATGGCTACACCTTC. This gives the protein CASSVEKDYGYTF.

This clonotype was observed a few times. The J gene is TRBJ2-7, the V gene TRBV4-1; 10 nucleotides line up with TRBD2. V shed 6 bases, J shed 4 bases, and the junction held 9 bases outside the gene matches. The CDR3 is 15 amino acids. CDR1 and CDR2 (germline): MGHRA, YSYEKL. CDR3 nucleotides: TGCGCCAGCAGTGAAAGTACTAGCGGGATGTACGAGCAGTACTTC. Translation gives CASSESTSGMYEQYF.